A single sample gave rise to the 16 T cell receptor beta chains below, sequenced in a study of T cell repertoires in cytomegalovirus infection. TCRdb fed the reads into MiXCR, producing one record per CDR3 protein. The repertoire holds 650,000 to 900,000 distinct CDR3 sequences, about 28% seen once, with less than 15% in the top ten. Their cognate antigens are unknown. The material was cultured CD8+ T cells from PBMCs, obtained from culture after CMV antigen stimulation. The receptors were sampled from a human donor in good health (CMV status not recorded). Some clones in this sample may be carry-over from other donors' samples.

The chain joins TRBV7-4 to TRBJ2-7; D remains unclear. The V end lost 1 base, the J end lost 5 bases, and 6 bases lay between the germline ends. Germline V gene sequence: CDR1 SGHVT, CDR2 SQSDAQ. The length of the CDR3 is 12 residues. This CDR3 reads CASSLDGDEQYV. The CDR3 bases are TGTGCCAGCAGCTTAGATGGGGACGAGCAGTACGTC.

A single count supports this clonotype. The V and J genes are TRBV19 and TRBJ2-3; no definite D call. The CDR3 runs to 13 residues. Trimming stripped 5 bases from V and 10 bases from J, with 16 bases between. Germline V gives CDR1 LNHDA, CDR2 SQIVND (reference sequence). In nucleotides, the CDR3 is TGTGCCAGTAGTCCCCAATTAGACGAATCGCAGTATTTT. Its protein is CASSPQLDESQYF.

The CDR3 DNA is TGTGCCAGTAGTTACAGGGACTTCCTAAACCAAGAGACCCAGTACTTC. As protein: CASSYRDFLNQETQYF. This rearrangement joins TRBV19 to TRBJ2-5; D could derive from TRBD1 or TRBD2 (6 bases each). Germline CDR1 reads LNHDA; CDR2 reads SQIVND (reference sequence). Trimming pared 5 bases from V and 0 bases from J, leaving 16 bases between. The CDR3 is made up of 16 amino acids.

The gene calls are TRBV20-1 and TRBJ1-4, with D perhaps matching TRBD1 (5 bases). The V gene lost 0 bases and the J gene lost 5 bases, with 10 bases spanning the gap. This CDR3 spans 14 amino acids. Germline loops: CDR1 DFQATT, CDR2 SNEGSKA (reference sequence). The CDR3 here is CSAREGVINEKLFF. DNA for the CDR3: TGCAGTGCTAGAGAAGGGGTCATCAATGAAAAACTGTTTTTT.

This clonotype showed up just a few times. The DNA of the CDR3 is TGTGCCAGTAGTCTCACAGGGGTCAACAATGAGCAGTTCTTC. This codes for CASSLTGVNNEQFF. This rearrangement joins TRBV19 to TRBJ2-1; TRBD1 agrees at 7 bases. In germline, CDR1 is LNHDA, CDR2 SQIVND (reference sequence). The CDR3 is 14 amino acids. With V trimmed by 5 bases and J by 5 bases, 6 bases remained unmatched.

The genes are TRBV2 and TRBJ2-7; the D is unclear. V dropped 3 bases and J dropped 3 bases, with 18 bases sitting between them. Germline V gene sequence: CDR1 SNHLY, CDR2 FYNNEI. This CDR3 contains 16 residues. For the CDR3, the DNA is TGTGCCAGCAGTGAGAAGGCAGCTGAGTGGGACTACGAGCAGTACGTC. Residues: CASSEKAAEWDYEQYV.

This clonotype was seen only a few times. The chain links TRBV6-2 or TRBV6-3 to TRBJ2-7; TRBD1 aligns across 12 bases. The ends lost 2 bases at V and 5 bases at J; junction bases unmatched: 7. CDR1 and CDR2 (germline): MNHEY, SVGEGT. The CDR3 sequence is 16 residues long. CDR3 in amino acids: CASSYILGQGADEQYV. The CDR3 DNA sequence: TGTGCCAGCAGTTACATTTTGGGACAGGGGGCGGACGAGCAGTACGTC.

This clonotype was found a few times. The chain uses TRBV3-1 and TRBJ2-7; D is unresolved. The CDR3 is 16 amino acids. Trimming removed 0 bases from V and 0 bases from J, with 12 bases in between. Per the germline V gene, CDR1 is LGHDT and CDR2 is YNNKEL (reference sequence). This chain's CDR3 is CASSQDRYATSYEQYF. CDR3 DNA sequence: TGTGCCAGCAGCCAAGATAGGTACGCGACCTCCTACGAGCAGTACTTC.

This clonotype was picked up many times. This chain uses TRBV7-6 with TRBJ1-2; D is unclear. The V end lost 1 base, the J end lost 4 bases, and 7 bases lay between the germline ends. The germline CDR1 and CDR2 sequences are SGHVS and FNYEAQ. The CDR3 covers 13 residues. CDR3 sequence reads: CASSLGVFYGYTF. The CDR3 nucleotides are TGTGCCAGCAGCTTAGGTGTCTTCTATGGCTACACCTTC.

The table lists this clonotype with many counts. The chain joins TRBV7-8 to TRBJ2-7; D perhaps matches TRBD1 (6 bases). Trimming removed 2 bases at V and 2 bases at J, with 19 bases between. The CDR3 length is 17 residues. CDR1 is SGHVS and CDR2 is FQNEAQ in the germline V gene. CDR3 region: CASSLYPPRDTPYEQYF. The CDR3 DNA reads as TGTGCCAGCAGCTTATATCCCCCCCGGGACACTCCCTACGAGCAGTACTTC.

V is TRBV27 and J is TRBJ2-7; TRBD2 matches 8 bases. V was pared by 5 bases and J by 2 bases, with 14 bases of the junction left unmatched. Germline values: CDR1 MNHEY, CDR2 SMNVEV (reference sequence). This CDR3 is 17 amino acids long. The DNA of the CDR3 is TGTGCCAGCAGTCTCGGGGCTGCGACTAGCGTCACCTACGAGCAGTACTTC. Its translation: CASSLGAATSVTYEQYF.

This clonotype was recorded only once. V gene TRBV5-6 combines with J gene TRBJ2-5; D may be TRBD1 (6 bases). V was clipped by 0 bases and J by 7 bases, with 19 bases between them. The germline CDR1 and CDR2 sequences are SGHDT and YYEEEE. The CDR3 has 16 amino acids. Written as DNA, the CDR3 is TGTGCCAGCAGCTTGGGCCGGACAGTTCCCCGGTGGACCCAGTACTTC. This gives the protein CASSLGRTVPRWTQYF.

This chain uses TRBV2 with TRBJ2-1, with D hard to call. This CDR3 region has 14 residues. Germline V CDR1 and CDR2: SNHLY, FYNNEI. The germline V and J ends were trimmed by 2 bases and 1 base, with 6 bases remaining between them. The CDR3 protein is CASSESPSYNEQFF. CDR3 DNA: TGTGCCAGCAGTGAAAGCCCATCCTACAATGAGCAGTTCTTC.

CDR3 DNA: TGTGCCAGCAGTGAATCCCCTGGACTAGGTCCCTACAATGAGCAGTTCTTC. Translated: CASSESPGLGPYNEQFF. The chain couples TRBV2 to TRBJ2-1, with TRBD2 matching over 7 bases. Trimming removed 2 bases from V and 2 bases from J; junction bases left unmatched: 9. This CDR3 contains 17 residues. Germline V CDR1 and CDR2: SNHLY, FYNNEI.

This clonotype was seen more than once but under ten times. The chain uses TRBV7-8 and TRBJ1-5; no clear D gene. The CDR3 covers 15 residues. The germline V and J ends were trimmed by 4 bases and 1 base, with 11 bases remaining between them. From germline, CDR1 is SGHVS and CDR2 FQNEAQ. CDR3 sequence reads: CASSSLLGSNQPQHF. CDR3 sequence (DNA): TGTGCCAGCAGCTCTCTACTCGGGAGCAATCAGCCCCAGCATTTT.

The chain combines TRBV27 with TRBJ1-6; D is ambiguous. Germline loops: CDR1 MNHEY, CDR2 SMNVEV (reference sequence). This CDR3 has 15 residues. The V end lost 4 bases, the J end lost 8 bases, and 15 bases lay between the germline ends. CDR3 sequence: CASSSPHPLYSPLHF. The CDR3 nucleotides are TGTGCCAGCAGTTCCCCCCATCCTCTCTATTCACCCCTCCACTTT.